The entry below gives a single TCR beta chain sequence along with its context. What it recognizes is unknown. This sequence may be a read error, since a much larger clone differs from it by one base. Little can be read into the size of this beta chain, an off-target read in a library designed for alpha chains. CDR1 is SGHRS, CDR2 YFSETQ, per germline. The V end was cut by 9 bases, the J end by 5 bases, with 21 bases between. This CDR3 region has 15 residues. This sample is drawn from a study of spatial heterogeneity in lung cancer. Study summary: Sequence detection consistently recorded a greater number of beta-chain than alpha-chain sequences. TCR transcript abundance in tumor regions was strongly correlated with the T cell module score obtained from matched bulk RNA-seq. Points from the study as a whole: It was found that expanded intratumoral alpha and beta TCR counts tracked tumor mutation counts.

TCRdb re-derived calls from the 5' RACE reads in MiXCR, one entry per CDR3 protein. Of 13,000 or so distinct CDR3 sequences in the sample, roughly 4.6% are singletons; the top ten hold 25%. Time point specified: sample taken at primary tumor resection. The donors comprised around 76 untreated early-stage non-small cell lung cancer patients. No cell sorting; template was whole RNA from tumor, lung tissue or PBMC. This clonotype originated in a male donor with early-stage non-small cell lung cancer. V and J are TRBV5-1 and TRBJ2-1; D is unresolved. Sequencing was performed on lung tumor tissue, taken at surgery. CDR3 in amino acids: CANPNHNTTHNEQFF. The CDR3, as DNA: TGCGCCAACCCAAACCACAACACCACACACAATGAGCAGTTCTTC.